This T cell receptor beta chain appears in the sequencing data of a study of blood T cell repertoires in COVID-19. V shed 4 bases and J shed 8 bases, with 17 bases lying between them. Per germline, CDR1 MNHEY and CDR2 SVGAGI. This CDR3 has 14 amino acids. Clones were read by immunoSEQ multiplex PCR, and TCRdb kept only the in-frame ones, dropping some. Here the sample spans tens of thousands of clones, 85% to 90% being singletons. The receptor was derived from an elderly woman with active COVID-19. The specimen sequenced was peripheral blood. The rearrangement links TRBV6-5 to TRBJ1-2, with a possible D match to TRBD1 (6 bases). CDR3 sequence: CASSSGRGTGGYTF. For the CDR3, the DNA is TGTGCCAGCAGTTCGGGCAGGGGAACGGGAGGCTACACCTTC.